This T cell receptor beta chain originates from a study of shared clonotypes between healthy human individuals. Libraries were prepared by immunoSEQ multiplex PCR; TCRdb keeps only in-frame clonotypes and omits some of them. The sample yields roughly 1,100,000 clones, 70% to 80% seen once. V dropped 0 bases and J dropped 2 bases, with 12 bases sitting between them. Germline assignment: CDR1 SGHNT and CDR2 YYREEE (reference sequence). The length of the CDR3 is 15 residues. Sequencing used memory CD4+ T cells sorted from blood. The subset was: CD45RA-negative fraction. This receptor was identified in a man younger than 35 in good health. The chain couples TRBV5-4 to TRBJ2-7; D is undetermined. CDR3 coding DNA: TGTGCCAGCAGCTTGGATCCCCTTGGCCCCTACGAGCAGTACTTC. It is translated as CASSLDPLGPYEQYF.